One and the same sample provided the 20 T cell receptor beta chains below, sequenced in a study of response to subunit inactivated influenza vaccine (dated 2018 in TCRdb). Library preparation was by RT-PCR. The instrument given in TCRdb is Illumina HiSeq 2500. TCRdb trimmed public reads at Q25 via fastp, called clones via MiXCR and kept in-frame beta chains. All rows with the same CDR3 protein become a single entry with the most common DNA and genes. For this sample the table gives around 850,000 distinct CDR3 sequences, of which roughly 18% were detected only once. Approximately 11% of the sample rests with the top ten. The specimen comprised PBMCs from blood, sampled around 5 days after vaccination. These receptors originate from a man aged 50-59 years who received an inactivated influenza vaccine. Donor details come from another sample of the same person, matched by shared clones.

The rearrangement uses TRBV4-3 and TRBJ2-7, with unresolved D. V was cut by 0 bases and J by 2 bases, with 11 bases left in between. The CDR3 spans 15 residues. Germline V lookup: CDR1 LGHNA, CDR2 YSLEER. CDR3: CASSQDHENTYEQYF. CDR3 in DNA: TGCGCCAGCAGCCAAGATCACGAGAACACCTACGAGCAGTACTTC.

This clonotype was detected a few times. The chain combines TRBV4-3 with TRBJ2-2; D is ambiguous. Germline CDR1 and CDR2: LGHNA and YSLEER. V was clipped by 0 bases and J by 7 bases, with 12 bases between them. The CDR3 is made up of 15 amino acids. The CDR3: CASSQDGSRVGELFF. The CDR3 bases are TGCGCCAGCAGCCAAGATGGTTCTAGGGTCGGGGAGCTGTTTTTT.

This clonotype came up many times. This rearrangement joins TRBV18 to TRBJ1-2, with unresolved D. The CDR3 length is 14 residues. V was pared by 0 bases and J by 8 bases, with 13 bases between. The germline gives CDR1 KGHSH, CDR2 LQKENI. The CDR3 sequence is CASSPPLESHGYTF. The CDR3 DNA reads TGTGCCAGCTCACCACCCCTGGAAAGCCACGGCTACACCTTC.

The chain recombines TRBV5-5 with TRBJ2-2; 12 bases are a match to TRBD1. Germline CDR1 is SGHKS and CDR2 is YYEKEE (reference sequence). With 4 bases clipped from V and 7 bases from J, the junction kept 5 bases outside the gene matches. The CDR3 consists of 15 residues. Here the CDR3 reads CASSPGQGAIGELFF. The CDR3 bases are TGTGCCAGCAGCCCGGGACAGGGGGCAATCGGGGAGCTGTTTTTT.

This clonotype has more than one count but fewer than ten. V is TRBV4-2 and J is TRBJ2-1, with D possibly matching TRBD2 (5 bases). This CDR3 is 16 amino acids long. With 1 base removed from V and 9 bases from J, the gap between germline ends came to 19 bases. Germline V gene lookup returns CDR1 LGHNA and CDR2 YNFKEQ. The CDR3 spells CASSQALTNLAIEQFF. In nucleotides, the CDR3 is TGTGCCAGCAGCCAAGCCCTTACTAATCTAGCTATTGAGCAGTTCTTC.

In this sample, this clonotype turned up many times. This chain connects TRBV7-2 to TRBJ2-7, with 9 bases that match TRBD2. With V trimmed by 4 bases and J by 2 bases, 6 bases remained unmatched. CDR1 is SGHTA, CDR2 FQGNSA, per germline. This CDR3 contains 15 residues. This CDR3 is CASSSYTSGPYEQYF. The CDR3 DNA follows: TGTGCCAGCAGCTCCTATACTAGCGGGCCCTACGAGCAGTACTTC.

This clonotype was seen a few times. The chain joins TRBV7-2 to TRBJ1-6, with 7 positions matching TRBD1. There are 14 residues in the CDR3. The germline V gene has CDR1 SGHTA and CDR2 FQGNSA. With 4 bases clipped from V and 10 bases from J, the junction kept 7 bases outside the gene matches. The CDR3 coding sequence is TGTGCCAGCAGCTCCATCGGGACAGACTCACCCCTCCACTTT. Translating gives CASSSIGTDSPLHF.

V and J are TRBV29-1 and TRBJ2-4, with 14 bases lining up with TRBD2. The V gene's germline CDR1 is SQVTM and CDR2 ANQGSEA. This CDR3 region has 16 residues. J gave up 7 bases and V 6 bases, and 11 bases lay outside the gene matches. The DNA of the CDR3 is TGCAGCGTCGACGGACTAGCGGGAGGATCCCCGAACATTCAGTACTTC. This translates into CSVDGLAGGSPNIQYF.

This clonotype has only a few counts. The chain combines TRBV7-2 with TRBJ2-7, with D perhaps TRBD2 (6 bases). Germline V gene data show CDR1 as SGHTA and CDR2 as FQGNSA. The CDR3 is 15 amino acids. Trimming pared 5 bases from V and 6 bases from J, leaving 20 bases between. The CDR3 sequence is CASSPLGGNTAEQYF. DNA of the CDR3: TGTGCCAGCAGCCCCCTCGGCGGGAATACGGCCGAGCAGTACTTC.

This clonotype turned up a few times. The chain recombines TRBV20-1 with TRBJ2-1, with a possible D match to TRBD2 (5 bases). The CDR3 covers 14 residues. The V and J ends lost 5 bases and 5 bases respectively, with 16 bases between them. Per the germline V gene, CDR1 is DFQATT and CDR2 is SNEGSKA (reference sequence). CDR3 amino acids: CSAEGPSRNNEQFF. In DNA form, the CDR3 reads TGCAGTGCTGAGGGCCCTTCTAGGAACAATGAGCAGTTCTTC.

The chain is built from TRBV6-2 or TRBV6-3 and TRBJ2-7; D tentatively fits TRBD1 or TRBD2 (5 bases each). The germline V gene encodes CDR1 MNHEY and CDR2 SVGEGT. The CDR3 covers 16 residues. Trimming removed 0 bases at V and 2 bases at J, with 14 bases between. The CDR3 DNA is TGTGCCAGCAGTTACTCATCGGGGCCTCATCCCTACGAGCAGTACTTC. This sequence encodes CASSYSSGPHPYEQYF.

This clonotype has just a few counts. Sequence at one end of the junction differs from germline and may be a read error. The chain links TRBV10-3 to TRBJ2-5; possibly TRBD1 for D (7 bases). The germline CDR1 and CDR2 sequences are ENHRY and SYGVKD. This CDR3 spans 15 amino acids. The CDR3 sequence: CAIRESGDSKETQYF. For the CDR3, the DNA is TGTGCCATCAGGGAGTCGGGGGACAGTAAAGAGACCCAGTACTTC.

This clonotype was recorded a few times. V and J are TRBV7-9 and TRBJ2-7, with D maybe TRBD2 (5 bases). Trimming left V 7 bases short and J 3 bases short, with 16 bases between. This CDR3 is 14 amino acids long. Germline V gene data show CDR1 as SEHNR and CDR2 as FQNEAQ (reference sequence). The CDR3 is CASTTLGENYEQYF. For the CDR3, the DNA is TGTGCCAGCACCACACTTGGGGAGAACTACGAGCAGTACTTC.

The CDR3 protein is CASSLVTVSYEQYF. DNA of the CDR3: TGTGCCAGCAGTTTAGTGACGGTCTCCTACGAGCAGTACTTC. This rearrangement joins TRBV28 to TRBJ2-7; D call uncertain. Germline CDR1 is MDHEN and CDR2 is SYDVKM. This CDR3 is built from 14 residues. Deletions cut 2 bases from V and 0 bases from J, with 8 bases between.

This clonotype appeared a few times. At one boundary the junction diverges from the germline segment, which might be a read error. J is TRBJ2-3 and V is TRBV7-2, with 10 nucleotides matching TRBD2. The CDR3 consists of 16 residues. CDR1 is SGHTA, CDR2 FQGNSA, per germline. CDR3 sequence: CASSLAGVRGTDTQYF. The CDR3 DNA sequence: TGTGCCAGCAGCCTAGCGGGAGTTCGCGGCACAGATACGCAGTATTTT.

The chain has TRBV29-1 and TRBJ2-2, with 10 bases identical to TRBD2. V dropped 3 bases and J dropped 4; count of bases not matched to a gene: 2. From germline, CDR1 is SQVTM and CDR2 ANQGSEA. CDR3 length equals 14 residues. CDR3 nucleotides: TGCAGCGTTGACCTAGCGGGAGCCACCGGGGAGCTGTTTTTT. The encoded protein is CSVDLAGATGELFF.

There are a few counts of this clonotype. This chain uses TRBV14 with TRBJ2-7, with TRBD1 matching over 9 bases. Germline trimming cut 3 bases from V and 0 bases from J; bases unmatched to any gene: 6. The CDR3 totals 16 residues. Germline V lookup: CDR1 SGHDN, CDR2 FVKESK. The CDR3 nucleotides read TGTGCCAGCAGCCACAGGACAGGGGACCGCTCCTACGAGCAGTACTTC. Encoded protein: CASSHRTGDRSYEQYF. The complete variable domain, with remaining parts taken from reference TRBV14 and TRBJ2-7, reads EAGVTQFPSHSVIEKGQTVTLRCDPISGHDNLYWYRRVMGKEIKFLLHFVKESKQDESGMPNNRFLAERTGGTYSTLKVQPAELEDSGVYFCASSHRTGDRSYEQYFGPGTRLTVT.

This chain joins TRBV24-1 and TRBJ2-7; the D is unclear. Per germline, CDR1 KGHDR and CDR2 SFDVKD. The germline V and J ends were trimmed by 0 bases and 3 bases, with 5 bases remaining between them. The length of the CDR3 is 13 residues. The CDR3 bases are TGTGCCACCAGTGATTTGGGTAGCTACGAGCAGTACTTC. This encodes CATSDLGSYEQYF.

This clonotype has just a few counts. V usage is TRBV12-3 or TRBV12-4 and J usage is TRBJ2-7, with a weak D call TRBD1 (5 bases). V shed 5 bases and J shed 4 bases, with 15 bases lying between them. This CDR3 has 14 residues. CDR3 sequence (DNA): TGTGCCAGCAGTCCGTGGCCCACAGGATACGAGCAGTACTTC. Its translation is CASSPWPTGYEQYF.

The rearrangement joins TRBV5-1 to TRBJ2-7, with D uncertain. Trimming shortened V by 4 bases and J by 4 bases, and 15 bases separated the two germline ends. This CDR3 has 14 residues. Germline loops: CDR1 SGHRS, CDR2 YFSETQ. CDR3 nucleotide sequence: TGCGCCAGCAGCGGGCCTCCCCCTTCTTACGAGCAGTACTTC. It codes for CASSGPPPSYEQYF.